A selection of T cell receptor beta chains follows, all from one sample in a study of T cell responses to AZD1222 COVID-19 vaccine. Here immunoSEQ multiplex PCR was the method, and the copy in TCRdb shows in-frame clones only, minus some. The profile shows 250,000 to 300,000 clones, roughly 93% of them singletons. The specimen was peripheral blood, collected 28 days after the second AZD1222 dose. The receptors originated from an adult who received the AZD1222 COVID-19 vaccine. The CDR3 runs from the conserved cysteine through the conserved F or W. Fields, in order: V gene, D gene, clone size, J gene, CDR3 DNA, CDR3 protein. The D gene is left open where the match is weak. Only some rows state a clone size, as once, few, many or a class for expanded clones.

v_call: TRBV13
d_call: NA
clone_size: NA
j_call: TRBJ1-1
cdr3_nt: TGTGCCAGCAGCGCCATCCATATGGGGAACACTGAAGCTTTCTTT
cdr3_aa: CASSAIHMGNTEAFF

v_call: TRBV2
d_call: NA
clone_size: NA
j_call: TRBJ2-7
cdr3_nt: TGTGCCAGCAGGGGTCTGACTTTTAACGCTCCCTACGAGCAGTACTTC
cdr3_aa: CASRGLTFNAPYEQYF

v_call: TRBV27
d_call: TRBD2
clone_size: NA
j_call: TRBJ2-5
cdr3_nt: TGTGCCAGCAGTTTAGGAGCACTAGCGGGAGGGAGAGAGACCCAGTACTTC
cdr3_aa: CASSLGALAGGRETQYF

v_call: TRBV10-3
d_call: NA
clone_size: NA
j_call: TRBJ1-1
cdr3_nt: TGTGCCATCAGTGAGTCTAGAACGGACCTCGGGGACACTGAAGCTTTCTTT
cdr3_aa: CAISESRTDLGDTEAFF

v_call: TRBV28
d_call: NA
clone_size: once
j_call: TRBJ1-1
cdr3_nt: TGTGCCAGCAGTTTAAACGGGGCTGAAGCTTTCTTT
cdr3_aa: CASSLNGAEAFF

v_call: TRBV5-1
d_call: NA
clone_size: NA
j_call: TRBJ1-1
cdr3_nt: TGCGCCAGCAGCAGGCAGTTGAACACTGAAGCTTTCTTT
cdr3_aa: CASSRQLNTEAFF

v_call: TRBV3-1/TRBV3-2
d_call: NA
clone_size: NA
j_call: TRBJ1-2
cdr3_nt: TGTGCCAGCAGCCAAGAGCCAGGAAACTATGGCTACACCTTC
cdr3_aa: CASSQEPGNYGYTF

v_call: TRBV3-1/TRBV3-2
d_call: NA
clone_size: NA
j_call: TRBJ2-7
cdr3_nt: TGTGCCAGCAGCCCCGGACTCGATTCCTACGAGCAGTACTTC
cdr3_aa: CASSPGLDSYEQYF

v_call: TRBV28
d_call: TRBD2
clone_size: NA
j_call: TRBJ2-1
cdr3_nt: TGTGCCAGCGGGGGAGGGCTCAGCTCCTACAATGAGCAGTTCTTC
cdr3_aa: CASGGGLSSYNEQFF

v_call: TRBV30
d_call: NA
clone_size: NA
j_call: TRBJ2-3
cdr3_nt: TGTGCCTGGAGTGGGCTCACGGATACGCAGTATTTT
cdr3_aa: CAWSGLTDTQYF

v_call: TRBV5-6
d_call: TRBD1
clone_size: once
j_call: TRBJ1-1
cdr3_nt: TGTGCCAGCAGCTTGGGACAGGGGGATGCAGCTTTCTTT
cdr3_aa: CASSLGQGDAAFF

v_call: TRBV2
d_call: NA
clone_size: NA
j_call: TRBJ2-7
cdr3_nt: TGTGCCAGCACTGAGACTAGCTACGAGCAGTACTTC
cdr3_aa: CASTETSYEQYF

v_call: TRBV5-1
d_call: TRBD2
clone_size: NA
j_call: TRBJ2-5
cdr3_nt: TGCGCCAGCAGCTTAGGACTAGCGGGCCTCCAAGAGACCCAGTACTTC
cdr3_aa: CASSLGLAGLQETQYF

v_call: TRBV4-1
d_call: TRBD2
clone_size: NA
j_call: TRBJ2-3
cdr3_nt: TGCGCCAGCAGCCAATGGGGGGGAACAGCAGATACGCAGTATTTT
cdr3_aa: CASSQWGGTADTQYF

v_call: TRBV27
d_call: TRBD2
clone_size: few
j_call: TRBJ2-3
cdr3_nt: TGTGCCAGCAGTACAATAGCGGGGGGTCGGAGTACGCAGTATTTT
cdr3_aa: CASSTIAGGRSTQYF

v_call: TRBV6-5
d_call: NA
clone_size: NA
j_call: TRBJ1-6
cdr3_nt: TGTGCCAGCAGTTACACTCGGGCCGTTAATTCACCCCTCCACTTT
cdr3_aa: CASSYTRAVNSPLHF

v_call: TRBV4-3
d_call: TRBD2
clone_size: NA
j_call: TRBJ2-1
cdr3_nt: TGCGCCAGCAGCCAAGATATGAGGGAGGGTAGAAATGAGCAGTTCTTC
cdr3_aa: CASSQDMREGRNEQFF

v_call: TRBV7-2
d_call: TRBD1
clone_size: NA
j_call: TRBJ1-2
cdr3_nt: TGTGCCAGCAGCCCCCGGGTGACGTACCAGGGGGGCTATGGCTACACCTTC
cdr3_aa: CASSPRVTYQGGYGYTF

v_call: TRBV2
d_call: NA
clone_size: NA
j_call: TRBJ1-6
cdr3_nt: TGTGCCAGCAGTGCCGAGGGAGGGACGGGCTATAATTCACCCCTCCACTTT
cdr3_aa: CASSAEGGTGYNSPLHF

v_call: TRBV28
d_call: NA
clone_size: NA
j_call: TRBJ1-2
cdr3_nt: TGTGCCAGCTCCCGGTTTGGGGTTGATGCGGGCTACACCTTC
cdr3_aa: CASSRFGVDAGYTF

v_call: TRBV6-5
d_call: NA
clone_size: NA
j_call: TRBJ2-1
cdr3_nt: TGTGCCAGCAGTTTGAGCAATGAGCAGTTCTTC
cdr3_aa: CASSLSNEQFF

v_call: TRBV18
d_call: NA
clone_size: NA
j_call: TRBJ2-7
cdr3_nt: TGTGCCAGCTCACGGGAAGGAGGGGGCACCTACGAGCAGTACTTC
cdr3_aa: CASSREGGGTYEQYF

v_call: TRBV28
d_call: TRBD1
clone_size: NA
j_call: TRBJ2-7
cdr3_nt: TGTGCCAGCAGGCCACAGGGGACCACCTACGAGCAGTACTTC
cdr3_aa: CASRPQGTTYEQYF

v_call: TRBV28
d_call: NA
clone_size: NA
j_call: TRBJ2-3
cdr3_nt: TGTGCCAGCAGTCCCGCTTCCCTGGTCGGTACGCAGTATTTT
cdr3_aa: CASSPASLVGTQYF

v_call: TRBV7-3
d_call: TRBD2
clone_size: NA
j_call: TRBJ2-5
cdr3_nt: TGTGCCAGCAGCCCCGGGGTAGCGGGAATGGAGACCCAGTACTTC
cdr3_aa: CASSPGVAGMETQYF

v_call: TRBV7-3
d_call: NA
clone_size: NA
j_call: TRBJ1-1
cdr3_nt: TGTGCCAGCAGCTCGGGGCGGCTTGCTGAAGCTTTCTTT
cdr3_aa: CASSSGRLAEAFF

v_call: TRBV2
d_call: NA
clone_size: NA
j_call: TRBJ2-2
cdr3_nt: TGTGCCAGCAGGGGGGAGTCAGTAAACACCGGGGAGCTGTTTTTT
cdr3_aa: CASRGESVNTGELFF

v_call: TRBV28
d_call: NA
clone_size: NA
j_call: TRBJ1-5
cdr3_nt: TGTGCCAGCACCCCGAACCGAGGGCCGGAGCATTTT
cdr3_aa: CASTPNRGPEHF

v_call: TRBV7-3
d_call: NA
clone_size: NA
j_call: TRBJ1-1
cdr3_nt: TGTGCCAGCAGCTTAACCCCGAACACTGAAGCTTTCTTT
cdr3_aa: CASSLTPNTEAFF

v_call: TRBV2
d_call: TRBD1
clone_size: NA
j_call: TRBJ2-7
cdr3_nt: TGTGCCAGCAGAGAGGACAGGTCCTACGAGCAGTACTTC
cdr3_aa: CASREDRSYEQYF

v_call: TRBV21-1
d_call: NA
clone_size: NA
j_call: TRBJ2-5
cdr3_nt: TGTGCCAGCAGCAGGGACAGGGGGCGTTTCGAGACCCAGTACTTC
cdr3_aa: CASSRDRGRFETQYF

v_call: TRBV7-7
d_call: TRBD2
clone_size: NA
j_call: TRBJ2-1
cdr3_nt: TGTGCCAGCAGCTTAGGACCTAGCGGGACCAATGAGCAGTTCTTC
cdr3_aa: CASSLGPSGTNEQFF

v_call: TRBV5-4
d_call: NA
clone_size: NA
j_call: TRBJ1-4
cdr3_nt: TGTGCCAGCAGCTTGCGGCAGGAGGAGGAAAAACTGTTTTTT
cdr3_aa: CASSLRQEEEKLFF

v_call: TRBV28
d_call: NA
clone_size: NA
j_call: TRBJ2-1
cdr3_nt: TGTGCCAGCAGTTTAGGGACACCTACCTACAATGAGCAGTTCTTC
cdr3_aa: CASSLGTPTYNEQFF

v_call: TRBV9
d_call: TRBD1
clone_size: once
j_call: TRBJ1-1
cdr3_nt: TGTGCCAGCAGCGAGGGACAGGGCCCAGGTTTCTCTGAAGCTTTCTTT
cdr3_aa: CASSEGQGPGFSEAFF

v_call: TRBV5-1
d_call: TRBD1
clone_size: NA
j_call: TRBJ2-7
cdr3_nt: TGCGCCAGCAGCCCACAGGGGGTGGCCTACGAGCAGTACTTC
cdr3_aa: CASSPQGVAYEQYF

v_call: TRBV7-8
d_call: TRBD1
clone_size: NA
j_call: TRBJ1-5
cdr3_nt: TGTGCCAGCAGCTTAGCGCTGAGGGGGCTTCAGCCCCAGCATTTT
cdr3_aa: CASSLALRGLQPQHF

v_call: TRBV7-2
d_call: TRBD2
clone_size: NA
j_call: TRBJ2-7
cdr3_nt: TGTGCCAGCAGCTGGGCCCTAGCGGGGGATTACGAGCAGTACTTC
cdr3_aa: CASSWALAGDYEQYF

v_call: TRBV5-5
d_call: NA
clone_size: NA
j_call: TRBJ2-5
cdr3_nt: TGTGCCAGCAGCTTAGCGGTCCAAGAGACCCAGTACTTC
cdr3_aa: CASSLAVQETQYF

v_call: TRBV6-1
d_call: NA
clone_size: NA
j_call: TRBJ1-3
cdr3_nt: TGTGCCAGCAGTAACCCCAGGGGATCTGGAAACACCATATATTTT
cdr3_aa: CASSNPRGSGNTIYF

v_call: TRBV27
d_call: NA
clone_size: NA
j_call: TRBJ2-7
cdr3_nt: TGTGCCAGCAGTTACCGCGGGACTCTTAGCTCCTACGAGCAGTACTTC
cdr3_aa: CASSYRGTLSSYEQYF

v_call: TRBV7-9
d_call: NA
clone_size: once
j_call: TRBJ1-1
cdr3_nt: TGTGCCAGCAGCTCGGGACGGATGAACACTGAAGCTTTCTTT
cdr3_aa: CASSSGRMNTEAFF

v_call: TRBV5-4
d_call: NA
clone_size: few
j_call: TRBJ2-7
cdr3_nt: TGTGCCAGCAGCTTGGCGGGACACTCCTACGAGCAGTACTTC
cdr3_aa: CASSLAGHSYEQYF

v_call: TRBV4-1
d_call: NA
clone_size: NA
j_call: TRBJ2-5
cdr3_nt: TGCGCCAGCAGCCAAGTCACGGGGGCCTACCAAGAGACCCAGTACTTC
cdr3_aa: CASSQVTGAYQETQYF

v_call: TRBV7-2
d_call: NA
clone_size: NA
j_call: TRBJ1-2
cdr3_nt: TGTGCCAGCAGCGACAATGGTGGGGTCCGTGGCTACACCTTC
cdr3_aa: CASSDNGGVRGYTF

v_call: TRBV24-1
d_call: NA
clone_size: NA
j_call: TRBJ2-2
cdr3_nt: TGTGCCACCAGTGATTTCAGGGACACCGGGGAGCTGTTTTTT
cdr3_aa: CATSDFRDTGELFF

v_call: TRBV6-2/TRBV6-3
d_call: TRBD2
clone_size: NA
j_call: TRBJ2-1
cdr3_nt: TGTGCCAGCAGCCCGCGGGGGGGTGAGCAGTTCTTC
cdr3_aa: CASSPRGGEQFF

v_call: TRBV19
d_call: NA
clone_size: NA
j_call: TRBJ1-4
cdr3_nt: TGTGCCAGTAGACCGGCCCGGAGGGGCGAAAAACTGTTTTTT
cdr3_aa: CASRPARRGEKLFF